This TCR beta chain was obtained from a study of vaccination effects on CD4 cells after COVID-19. The repertoire was sequenced with immunoSEQ multiplex PCR; TCRdb's copy has only in-frame clones and lacks some. The sample records about 13,000 clones, around three quarters being singletons. On this clone itself: Its antigen is not identified.

In the ViraFEST assay, antigen-specific CD4+ clonotypes were identified by expansion after peptide-pool stimulation. CD4+ T cell isolation took place after 10 days of culture. Everyone in the study got two shots of either the BNT162b2 or mRNA-1273 vaccine. This clonotype originated in a human donor who received a COVID-19 vaccine. Sequences were derived from CD4+ T cells from PBMCs cultured with SARS-CoV-2 spike peptides, sampled after COVID-19 vaccination.

DNA for the CDR3: TGTGCCAGCTCACGATTGACAGGGGTTTTTACTGAAGCTTTCTTT. It specifies CASSRLTGVFTEAFF. The rearrangement uses TRBV18 and TRBJ1-1; 8 bases map to TRBD1. From germline, CDR1 is KGHSH and CDR2 LQKENI. CDR3 length: 15 residues. Trimming took 4 bases from V and 5 from J; bases not matched to a gene: 9.